The 4 T cell receptor beta chains listed next were all sequenced from one sample in a study of naive and memory T cell subsets. The beta constant-region primer was an equimolar mix of two oligonucleotides covering TRBC1 and TRBC2. Ligated cDNA was amplified by four rounds of PCR with nested alpha and beta constant-region primers and SP2. TCRdb redid the calling of the UMI-ligation and nested PCR reads with MiXCR, one entry per CDR3 protein. The sample has roughly 130,000 distinct CDR3 sequences, over 30% seen once. The sample consisted of central memory CD4+ T cells from blood. The source of these receptors is a human donor in good health.

This clonotype was seen a handful of times. The chain has TRBV5-6 and TRBJ2-3, with 10 bases that match TRBD2. This CDR3 has 17 amino acids. CDR1 is SGHDT and CDR2 is YYEEEE in the germline V gene. V gave up 2 bases and J gave up 2 bases; unmatched junction bases: 8. The CDR3 DNA reads as TGTGCCAGCAGCTTCCCTCTAGCGGGAGATATCACAGATACGCAGTATTTT. Its translation: CASSFPLAGDITDTQYF.

In this sample, this clonotype turned up a few times. The chain links TRBV7-2 to TRBJ2-4, with 10 positions matching TRBD2. Unmatched junction bases numbered 5, after V lost 5 bases and J lost 7 bases. Germline V gene data show CDR1 as SGHTA and CDR2 as FQGNSA. This CDR3 contains 14 residues. The CDR3 DNA follows: TGTGCCAGCAGCCTTTGGACTAGCGGCAACATTCAGTACTTC. Translating it yields CASSLWTSGNIQYF.

The chain links TRBV14 to TRBJ2-5; D is undetermined. The V end lost 3 bases, the J end lost 3 bases, and 20 bases lay between the germline ends. Germline-derived CDR1 and CDR2 are SGHDN and FVKESK. CDR3 length: 17 amino acids. Written as DNA, the CDR3 is TGTGCCAGCAGCCAGGGAAAAGTCTTGTACAGCGAAGAGACCCAGTACTTC. Its protein is CASSQGKVLYSEETQYF.

The V and J genes are TRBV3-1 and TRBJ2-7; 8 nucleotides match TRBD2. V lost 3 bases and J lost 5; bases outside the gene matches: 6. This CDR3 is 14 amino acids long. CDR1 is LGHDT and CDR2 is YNNKEL in the germline V gene (reference sequence). The CDR3: CASSHGGRFDEQYF. CDR3 nucleotide sequence: TGTGCCAGCAGCCATGGCGGGAGGTTTGACGAGCAGTACTTC.